The 24 T cell receptor beta chains given below trace back to one sample, sequenced in a study of blood T cell repertoires in COVID-19. Assay: immunoSEQ multiplex PCR; the TCRdb copy retains only in-frame clones and omits some. The data hold 150,000 or so clones, with about 80% observed a single time. The specimen was peripheral blood. The origin of the receptors is a woman in her sixties with COVID-19, enrolled during active disease.

This chain uses TRBV25-1 with TRBJ2-5; TRBD2 matches at 9 bases. Germline V gene sequence: CDR1 MGHDK, CDR2 SYGVNS. V dropped 5 bases and J dropped 0; count of bases not matched to a gene: 7. The CDR3 runs to 16 residues. This CDR3 is CASSPTSGSYQETQYF. Written as DNA, the CDR3 is TGTGCCAGCAGTCCAACTAGCGGGTCGTACCAAGAGACCCAGTACTTC.

The CDR3 loop reads CASSQRGTRGEQFF. CDR3 nucleotide sequence: TGTGCCAGCAGCCAAAGGGGGACCCGGGGTGAGCAGTTCTTC. The chain is built from TRBV7-9 and TRBJ2-1; D is possibly TRBD1 (6 bases). Trimming left V 5 bases short and J 9 bases short, with 17 bases between. This CDR3 has 14 residues. CDR1 and CDR2 from the germline V gene are SEHNR and FQNEAQ (reference sequence). Full variable domain (missing parts from reference TRBV7-9 and TRBJ2-1): DTGVSQNPRHKITKRGQNVTFRCDPISEHNRLYWYRQTLGQGPEFLTYFQNEAQLEKSRLLSDRFSAERPKGSFSTLEIQRTEQGDSAMYLCASSQRGTRGEQFFGPGTRLTVL.

This chain connects TRBV12-3 or TRBV12-4 to TRBJ1-2; TRBD1 matches at 8 bases. J was trimmed by 6 bases and V by 5 bases; bases with no gene match: 5. The CDR3 spans 13 residues. This CDR3 reads CASSMGQANGYTF. The CDR3 DNA is TGTGCCAGCAGTATGGGACAGGCGAATGGCTACACCTTC.

V usage is TRBV9 and J usage is TRBJ1-4; 12 positions agree with TRBD1. The CDR3 has 16 residues. Germline V CDR1 and CDR2: SGDLS, YYNGEE. The ends lost 2 bases at V and 4 bases at J; junction bases unmatched: 3. DNA of the CDR3: TGTGCCAGCAGCGTGGGACAGGGGGCTTATAATGAAAAACTGTTTTTT. It translates to CASSVGQGAYNEKLFF.

The chain combines TRBV7-2 with TRBJ2-3; D gene unclear. The CDR3 extends over 13 amino acids. Germline CDR1 and CDR2: SGHTA and FQGNSA. The germline V and J ends were trimmed by 4 bases and 5 bases, with 10 bases remaining between them. In DNA form, the CDR3 reads TGTGCCAGCAGCTCCCCAGGTATAGATACGCAGTATTTT. It codes for CASSSPGIDTQYF.

The V and J genes are TRBV11-3 and TRBJ1-1, with TRBD1 matching 12 bases. The junction had 5 bases not matched to a gene; V was cut back by 4 bases and J by 5 bases. The CDR3 totals 15 residues. Germline-derived CDR1 and CDR2 are SGHNT and YENEEA. The CDR3 sequence is CASSSPGQGATEAFF. The CDR3 DNA reads as TGTGCCAGCAGCTCACCGGGACAGGGGGCAACTGAAGCTTTCTTT.

As DNA, the CDR3 is TGTGCCAGCAGCCTTGGGGGGACAGGGGTCACAGATACGCAGTATTTT. Its translation is CASSLGGTGVTDTQYF. The rearrangement joins TRBV5-6 to TRBJ2-3; 10 nucleotides align to TRBD1. Germline loops: CDR1 SGHDT, CDR2 YYEEEE. The CDR3 extends over 16 amino acids. V shed 4 bases, J shed 2 bases, and the junction held 7 bases outside the gene matches.

The chain has TRBV7-9 and TRBJ2-6, with a tentative D call TRBD2 (5 bases). The germline gives CDR1 SEHNR, CDR2 FQNEAQ (reference sequence). The CDR3 has 18 residues. V was trimmed by 4 bases and J by 0 bases, leaving 16 bases between them. The CDR3 reads CASSSERALNSGANVLTF. The CDR3 DNA is TGTGCCAGCAGCTCCGAGAGGGCACTGAACTCTGGGGCCAACGTCCTGACTTTC.

The V call is TRBV6-2 or TRBV6-3, the J call TRBJ2-2, with D perhaps matching TRBD2 (5 bases). V was trimmed by 2 bases and J by 2 bases, leaving 6 bases between them. The germline V gene has CDR1 MNHEY and CDR2 SVGEGT. The CDR3 is made up of 14 amino acids. This CDR3 is CASSYSGNTGELFF. CDR3 DNA: TGTGCCAGCAGTTACAGCGGCAACACCGGGGAGCTGTTTTTT.

V gene TRBV5-1 combines with J gene TRBJ1-2, with D unclear. Germline CDR1 is SGHRS and CDR2 is YFSETQ. The CDR3 runs 14 residues. V shed 7 bases and J shed 6 bases, with 19 bases lying between them. CDR3 nucleotides: TGCGCCAGCGGTCCGACACCCCAGGTGGATGGCTACACCTTC. Amino acid sequence: CASGPTPQVDGYTF.

V gene TRBV5-1 combines with J gene TRBJ2-2; D remains unclear. Deletions cut 1 base from V and 0 bases from J, with 10 bases between. This CDR3 has 16 residues. Germline V lookup: CDR1 SGHRS, CDR2 YFSETQ. CDR3 in amino acids: CASSLFQRTNTGELFF. The DNA for the CDR3 is TGCGCCAGCAGCTTGTTCCAGCGAACGAACACCGGGGAGCTGTTTTTT.

In this sample, this clone turned up a few times. V gene TRBV19 combines with J gene TRBJ1-5; D is unresolved. CDR1 and CDR2 from the germline V gene are LNHDA and SQIVND (reference sequence). V was pared by 6 bases and J by 1 base, with 10 bases between. The CDR3 runs 14 residues. The CDR3 here is CASRRVTSNQPQHF. The CDR3 nucleotides are TGTGCCAGTAGACGGGTTACGAGCAATCAGCCCCAGCATTTT. Full variable domain (missing parts from reference TRBV19 and TRBJ1-5): DGGITQSPKYLFRKEGQNVTLSCEQNLNHDAMYWYRQDPGQGLRLIYYSQIVNDFQKGDIAEGYSVSREKKESFPLTVTSAQKNPTAFYLCASRRVTSNQPQHFGDGTRLSIL.

The rearrangement joins TRBV3-1 (or the pseudogene TRBV3-2) to TRBJ1-1; 7 bases match TRBD1. The V gene's germline CDR1 is LGHDT and CDR2 YNNKEL (reference sequence). Germline trimming cut 6 bases from V and 1 base from J; bases unmatched to any gene: 2. The CDR3 has 13 residues. The chain's CDR3 is CASSTGANTEAFF. The CDR3 coding sequence is TGTGCCAGCAGTACAGGGGCGAACACTGAAGCTTTCTTT.

The J gene is TRBJ1-2, the V gene TRBV9; TRBD1 is a possible D gene (6 bases). CDR1 is SGDLS and CDR2 is YYNGEE in the germline V gene. This CDR3 comprises 14 residues. V gave up 4 bases and J gave up 6 bases, with 16 bases separating them. The CDR3 coding sequence is TGTGCCAGCAGCTCCCGGACAGCGAAGGATGGCTACACCTTC. As protein: CASSSRTAKDGYTF. The whole variable domain, remainder taken from reference TRBV9 and TRBJ1-2, is DSGVTQTPKHLITATGQRVTLRCSPRSGDLSVYWYQQSLDQGLQFLIQYYNGEERAKGNILERFSAQQFPDLHSELNLSSLELGDSALYFCASSSRTAKDGYTFGSGTRLTVV.

In DNA, the CDR3 is TGCGCCAGCAGCCCAAAGGTGGGTGGAGGCACCGGGGAGCTGTTTTTT. Translating gives CASSPKVGGGTGELFF. This sequence joins TRBV5-1 and TRBJ2-2; D is possibly TRBD2 (5 bases). This CDR3 has 16 residues. V gave up 4 bases and J gave up 4 bases, with 17 bases separating them. Germline CDR1 reads SGHRS; CDR2 reads YFSETQ.

The chain has TRBV29-1 and TRBJ1-2; D gene ambiguous. CDR1 and CDR2 (germline): SQVTM, ANQGSEA. The CDR3 extends over 14 amino acids. Trimming left V 7 bases short and J 3 bases short, with 18 bases between. The CDR3 DNA is TGCAGCGCCCACTCGAATGCCCTAGACTATGGCTACACCTTC. Translated, it gives CSAHSNALDYGYTF.

This chain connects TRBV24-1 to TRBJ1-4; D uncertain. This CDR3 has 11 amino acids. V was pared by 6 bases and J by 8 bases, with 6 bases between. Germline V CDR1 and CDR2: KGHDR, SFDVKD. In nucleotides, the CDR3 is TGTGCCACCAGTTATGTGGAAAAACTGTTTTTT. Encoded protein: CATSYVEKLFF.

The chain carries TRBV19 and TRBJ1-1; tentatively, D is TRBD1 (5 bases). CDR1 and CDR2 from the germline V gene are LNHDA and SQIVND (reference sequence). Trimming cost V 9 bases and J 1 base, with 12 bases left between them. There are 13 residues in the CDR3. The CDR3 DNA reads as TGTGCCAGCAGCCGACAGACGAACACTGAAGCTTTCTTT. As protein: CASSRQTNTEAFF.

The J gene is TRBJ2-7, the V gene TRBV6-5, with D maybe TRBD1 (7 bases). V was clipped by 6 bases and J by 8 bases, with 20 bases between them. The germline V gene has CDR1 MNHEY and CDR2 SVGAGI. CDR3 size: 14 residues. The CDR3 DNA reads TGTGCCAGCAGCGGAGGGGACAGTGGCTTTAAGCAGTACGTC. It specifies CASSGGDSGFKQYV.

The J gene is TRBJ2-2, the V gene TRBV3-1 (or the pseudogene TRBV3-2), with a possible D match to TRBD1 (6 bases). V lost 4 bases, J lost 0 bases, and 9 bases lay in between. This CDR3 spans 15 amino acids. Germline lookup yields CDR1 LGHDT and CDR2 YNNKEL (reference sequence). CDR3 bases: TGTGCCAGCAGCCCAGCAGGGGCGAACACCGGGGAGCTGTTTTTT. This gives the protein CASSPAGANTGELFF.

CDR3 sequence reads: CASSYSRYYEQYF. The CDR3 region has the DNA TGTGCCAGCAGTTACTCCAGATACTACGAGCAGTACTTC. The rearrangement links TRBV6-5 to TRBJ2-7; D is ambiguous. V lost 0 bases and J 3 bases, leaving 6 bases between the germline ends. CDR1 is MNHEY, CDR2 SVGAGI, per germline. The CDR3 covers 13 residues.

This clone showed up just a few times. DNA of the CDR3: TGTGCCAGCAGCTTAGCCATCTTCAGTGGCTACACCTTC. Translated, it gives CASSLAIFSGYTF. The gene calls are TRBV11-2 and TRBJ1-2; D ambiguous. The CDR3 loop spans 13 amino acids. Germline V gene data show CDR1 as SGHAT and CDR2 as FQNNGV. The V end lost 1 base, the J end lost 7 bases, and 10 bases lay between the germline ends.

The sample holds a few counts of this clone. The V gene is TRBV18, the J gene TRBJ1-2, with 10 bases lining up with TRBD1. Per the germline V gene, CDR1 is KGHSH and CDR2 is LQKENI. V lost 1 base, J lost 4 bases, and 18 bases stayed unmatched. CDR3 size: 20 residues. The CDR3 spells CASSPLFIPSSTGGPYGYTF. CDR3 DNA: TGTGCCAGCTCACCACTGTTTATACCTAGTTCGACAGGGGGCCCCTATGGCTACACCTTC.

Only one count was recorded for this clone. The chain links TRBV11-3 to TRBJ1-1; TRBD1 matches 11 bases. CDR3 length equals 14 residues. With 5 bases clipped from V and 5 bases from J, the junction kept 4 bases outside the gene matches. CDR1 is SGHNT and CDR2 is YENEEA in the germline V gene. CDR3 DNA: TGTGCCAGCAGCAAGGACAGGGGGCAGACTGAAGCTTTCTTT. It specifies CASSKDRGQTEAFF.